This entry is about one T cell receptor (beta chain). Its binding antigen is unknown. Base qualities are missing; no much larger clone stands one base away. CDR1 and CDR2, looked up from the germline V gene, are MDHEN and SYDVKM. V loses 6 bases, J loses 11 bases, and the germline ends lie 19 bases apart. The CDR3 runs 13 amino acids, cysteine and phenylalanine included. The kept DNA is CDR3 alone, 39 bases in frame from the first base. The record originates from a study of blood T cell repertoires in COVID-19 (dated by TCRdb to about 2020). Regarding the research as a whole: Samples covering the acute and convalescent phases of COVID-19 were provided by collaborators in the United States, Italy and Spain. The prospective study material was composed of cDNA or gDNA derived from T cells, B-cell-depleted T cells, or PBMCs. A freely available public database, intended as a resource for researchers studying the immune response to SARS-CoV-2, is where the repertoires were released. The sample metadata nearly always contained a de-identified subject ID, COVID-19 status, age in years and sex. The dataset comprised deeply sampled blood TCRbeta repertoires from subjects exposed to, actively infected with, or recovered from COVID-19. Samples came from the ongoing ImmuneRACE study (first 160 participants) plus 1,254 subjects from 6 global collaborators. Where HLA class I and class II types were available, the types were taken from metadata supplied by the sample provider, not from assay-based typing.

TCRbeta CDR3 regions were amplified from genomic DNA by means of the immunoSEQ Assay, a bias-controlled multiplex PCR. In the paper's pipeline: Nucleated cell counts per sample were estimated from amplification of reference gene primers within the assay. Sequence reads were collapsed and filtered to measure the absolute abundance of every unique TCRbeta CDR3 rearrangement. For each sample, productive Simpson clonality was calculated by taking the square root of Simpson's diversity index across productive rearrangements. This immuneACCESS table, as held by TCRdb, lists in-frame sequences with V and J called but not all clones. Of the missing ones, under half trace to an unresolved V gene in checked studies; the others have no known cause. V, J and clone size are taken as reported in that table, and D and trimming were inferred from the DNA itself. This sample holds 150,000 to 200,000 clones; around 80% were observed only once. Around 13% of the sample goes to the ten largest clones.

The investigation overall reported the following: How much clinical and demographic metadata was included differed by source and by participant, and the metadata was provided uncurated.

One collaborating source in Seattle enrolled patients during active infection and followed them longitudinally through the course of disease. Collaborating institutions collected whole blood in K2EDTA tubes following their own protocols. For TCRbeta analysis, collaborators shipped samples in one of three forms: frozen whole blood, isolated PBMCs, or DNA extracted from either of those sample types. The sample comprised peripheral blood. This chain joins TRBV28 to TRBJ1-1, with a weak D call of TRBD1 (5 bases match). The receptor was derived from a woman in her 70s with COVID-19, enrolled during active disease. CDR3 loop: CASRVHGGFRAFF. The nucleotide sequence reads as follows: TGTGCCAGCAGGGTCCACGGGGGATTTCGGGCTTTCTTT.